Reported below is one T cell receptor (beta chain). This specimen belongs to a study of blood T cell repertoires in COVID-19. In the authors' workflow: It was from reference gene primer amplification that nucleated cell counts were estimated. TCRdb keeps only in-frame clones here, not all; method: immunoSEQ multiplex PCR. V, J and clone size are taken as reported in that table, and D and trimming were inferred from the DNA itself. The sample shows 150,000 or so clones, 87% of them seen only once. The clonotype originates from an elderly man with acute or convalescent COVID-19. The sequencing input was peripheral blood.

The CDR3: CASSLGQELPYEQYF. The CDR3 DNA reads as TGTGCCAGCAGTTTAGGTCAGGAACTGCCCTACGAGCAGTACTTC. The chain has TRBV28 and TRBJ2-7; D call uncertain. V lost 2 bases, J lost 2 bases, and 13 bases lay in between. The CDR3 runs 15 residues. Germline V gene lookup returns CDR1 MDHEN and CDR2 SYDVKM.